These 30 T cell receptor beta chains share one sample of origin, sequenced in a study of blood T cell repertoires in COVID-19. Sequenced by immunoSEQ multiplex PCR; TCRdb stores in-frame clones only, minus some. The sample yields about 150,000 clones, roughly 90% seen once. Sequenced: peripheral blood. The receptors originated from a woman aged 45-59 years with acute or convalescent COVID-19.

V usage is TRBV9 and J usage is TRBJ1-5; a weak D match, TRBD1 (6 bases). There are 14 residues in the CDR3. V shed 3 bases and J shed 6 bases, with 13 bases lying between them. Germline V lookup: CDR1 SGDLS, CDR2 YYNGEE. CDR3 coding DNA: TGTGCCAGCAGCGAGGGGGATTTTGGTCAGCCCCAGCATTTT. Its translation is CASSEGDFGQPQHF.

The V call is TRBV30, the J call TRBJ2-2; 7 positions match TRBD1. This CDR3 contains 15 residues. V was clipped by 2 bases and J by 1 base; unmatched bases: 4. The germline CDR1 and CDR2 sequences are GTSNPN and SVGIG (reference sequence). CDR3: CAWSPGTVNTGELFF. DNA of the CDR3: TGTGCCTGGAGTCCCGGGACAGTGAACACCGGGGAGCTGTTTTTT.

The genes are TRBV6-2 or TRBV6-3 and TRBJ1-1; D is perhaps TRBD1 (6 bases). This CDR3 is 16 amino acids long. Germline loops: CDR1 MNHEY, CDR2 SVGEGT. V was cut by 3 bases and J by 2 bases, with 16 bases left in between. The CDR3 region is CASSYSKTGINTEAFF. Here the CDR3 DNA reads TGTGCCAGCAGTTATAGTAAGACAGGCATCAACACTGAAGCTTTCTTT.

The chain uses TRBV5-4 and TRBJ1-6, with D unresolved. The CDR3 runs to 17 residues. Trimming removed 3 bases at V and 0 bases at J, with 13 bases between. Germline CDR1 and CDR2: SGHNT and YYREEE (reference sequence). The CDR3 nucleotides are TGTGCCAGCAGCTCTACCCTGGGGAGCTCCTATAATTCACCCCTCCACTTT. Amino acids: CASSSTLGSSYNSPLHF.

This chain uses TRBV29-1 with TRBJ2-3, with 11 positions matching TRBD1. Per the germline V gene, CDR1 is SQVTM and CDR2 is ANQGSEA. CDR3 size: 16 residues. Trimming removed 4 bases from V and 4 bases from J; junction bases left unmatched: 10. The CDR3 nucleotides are TGCAGCGTTGGAAACCTGGACAGGGGGCTCCCAGATACGCAGTATTTT. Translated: CSVGNLDRGLPDTQYF.

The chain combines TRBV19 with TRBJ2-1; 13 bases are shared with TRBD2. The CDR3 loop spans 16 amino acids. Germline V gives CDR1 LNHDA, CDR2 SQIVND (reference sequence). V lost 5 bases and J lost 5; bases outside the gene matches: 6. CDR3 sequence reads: CASSVPGTSGNNEQFF. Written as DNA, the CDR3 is TGTGCCAGTAGTGTACCCGGGACTAGCGGGAACAATGAGCAGTTCTTC.

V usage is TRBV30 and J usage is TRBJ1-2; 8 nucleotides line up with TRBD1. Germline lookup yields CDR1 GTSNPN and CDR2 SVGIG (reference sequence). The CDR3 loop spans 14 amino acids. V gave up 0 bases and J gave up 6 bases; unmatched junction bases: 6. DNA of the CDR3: TGTGCCTGGAGTGTAAGCAGGGGGCTTCATGGCTACACCTTC. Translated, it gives CAWSVSRGLHGYTF.

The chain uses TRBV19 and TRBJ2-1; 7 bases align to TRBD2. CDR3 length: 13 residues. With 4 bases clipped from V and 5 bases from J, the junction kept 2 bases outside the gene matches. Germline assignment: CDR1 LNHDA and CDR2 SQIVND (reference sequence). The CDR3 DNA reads TGTGCCAGTAGTAGGCTAGCGGACAATGAGCAGTTCTTC. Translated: CASSRLADNEQFF. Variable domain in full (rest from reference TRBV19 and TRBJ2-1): DGGITQSPKYLFRKEGQNVTLSCEQNLNHDAMYWYRQDPGQGLRLIYYSQIVNDFQKGDIAEGYSVSREKKESFPLTVTSAQKNPTAFYLCASSRLADNEQFFGPGTRLTVL.

The CDR3 loop reads CGSRDRYYGYTF. In DNA form, the CDR3 reads TGTGGCTCGAGAGACAGGTACTATGGCTACACCTTC. The chain recombines TRBV19 with TRBJ1-2; D perhaps matches TRBD1 (6 bases). The CDR3 is 12 residues long. Per germline, CDR1 LNHDA and CDR2 SQIVND (reference sequence).

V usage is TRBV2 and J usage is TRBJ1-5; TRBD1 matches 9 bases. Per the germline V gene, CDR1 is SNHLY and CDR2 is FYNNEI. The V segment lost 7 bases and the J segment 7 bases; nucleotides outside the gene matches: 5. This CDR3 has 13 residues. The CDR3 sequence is CASTDRGLQPQHF. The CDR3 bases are TGTGCCAGCACCGACAGGGGGTTACAGCCCCAGCATTTT.

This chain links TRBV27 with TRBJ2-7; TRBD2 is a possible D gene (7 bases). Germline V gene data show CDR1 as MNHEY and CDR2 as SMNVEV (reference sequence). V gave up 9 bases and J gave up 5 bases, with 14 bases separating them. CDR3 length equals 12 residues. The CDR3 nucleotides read TGTGCCAGAGGGGGGGGTTGGAACGAGCAGTACTTC. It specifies CARGGGWNEQYF.

The CDR3 region is CATSDLDRTSTDTQYF. The CDR3 DNA follows: TGTGCCACCAGTGATTTGGACAGGACTAGCACAGATACGCAGTATTTT. V is TRBV24-1 and J is TRBJ2-3, with D perhaps matching TRBD1 (6 bases). The V gene's germline CDR1 is KGHDR and CDR2 SFDVKD. Trimming cost V 0 bases and J 0 bases, with 9 bases left between them. The CDR3 is made up of 16 amino acids.

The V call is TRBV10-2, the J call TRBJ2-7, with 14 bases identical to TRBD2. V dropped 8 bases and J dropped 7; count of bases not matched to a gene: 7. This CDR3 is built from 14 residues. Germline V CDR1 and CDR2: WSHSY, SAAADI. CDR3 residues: CASRLAGGPGEQYF. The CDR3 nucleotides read TGCGCCAGCCGACTAGCGGGAGGGCCTGGAGAGCAGTACTTC.

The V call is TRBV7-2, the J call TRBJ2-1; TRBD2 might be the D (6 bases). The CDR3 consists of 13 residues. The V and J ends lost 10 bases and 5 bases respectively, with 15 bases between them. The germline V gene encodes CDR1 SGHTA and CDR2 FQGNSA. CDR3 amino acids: CATQRVGDNEQFF. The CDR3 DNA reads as TGTGCCACTCAGCGGGTTGGCGACAATGAGCAGTTCTTC. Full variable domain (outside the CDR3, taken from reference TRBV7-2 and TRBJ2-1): GAGVSQSPSNKVTEKGKDVELRCDPISGHTALYWYRQSLGQGLEFLIYFQGNSAPDKSGLPSDRFSAERTGGSVSTLTIQRTQQEDSAVYLCATQRVGDNEQFFGPGTRLTVL.

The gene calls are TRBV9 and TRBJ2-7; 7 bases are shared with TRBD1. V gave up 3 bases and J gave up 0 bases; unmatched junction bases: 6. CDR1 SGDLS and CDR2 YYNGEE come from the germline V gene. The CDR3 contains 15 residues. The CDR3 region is CASSETGLSSYEQYF. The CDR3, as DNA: TGTGCCAGCAGCGAGACAGGGCTAAGCTCCTACGAGCAGTACTTC.

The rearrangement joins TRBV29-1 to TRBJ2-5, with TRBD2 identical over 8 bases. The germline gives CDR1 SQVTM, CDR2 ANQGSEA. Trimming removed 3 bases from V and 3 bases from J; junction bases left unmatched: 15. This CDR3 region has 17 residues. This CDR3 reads CSVDPPRRGTRKETQYF. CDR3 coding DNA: TGCAGCGTTGACCCACCAAGGCGAGGGACTAGAAAAGAGACCCAGTACTTC.

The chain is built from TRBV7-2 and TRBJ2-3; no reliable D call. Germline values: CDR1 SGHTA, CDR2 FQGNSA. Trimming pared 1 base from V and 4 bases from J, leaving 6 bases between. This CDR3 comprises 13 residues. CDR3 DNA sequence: TGTGCCAGCAGCTTAGATAATCCAGATACGCAGTATTTT. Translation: CASSLDNPDTQYF.

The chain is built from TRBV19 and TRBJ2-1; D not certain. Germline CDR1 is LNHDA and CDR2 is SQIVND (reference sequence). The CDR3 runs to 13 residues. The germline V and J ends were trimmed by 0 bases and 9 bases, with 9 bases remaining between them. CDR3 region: CASSIDNPGEQFF. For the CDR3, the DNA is TGTGCCAGTAGTATAGATAACCCGGGTGAGCAGTTCTTC.

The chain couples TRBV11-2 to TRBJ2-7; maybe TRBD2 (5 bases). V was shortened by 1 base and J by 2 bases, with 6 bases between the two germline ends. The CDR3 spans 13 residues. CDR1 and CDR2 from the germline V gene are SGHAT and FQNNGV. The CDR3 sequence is CASSLGAAYEQYF. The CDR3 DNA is TGTGCCAGCAGCTTAGGAGCGGCCTACGAGCAGTACTTC.

The CDR3 protein is CASGFGDRGRSYYEQYF. The CDR3 DNA reads TGTGCTAGTGGTTTCGGTGACAGGGGCCGCTCTTACTACGAGCAGTACTTC. This chain connects TRBV12-5 to TRBJ2-7, with TRBD1 matching over 8 bases. V dropped 3 bases and J dropped 3; count of bases not matched to a gene: 13. CDR3 length equals 17 residues. Per germline, CDR1 LGHNT and CDR2 FRNRAP.

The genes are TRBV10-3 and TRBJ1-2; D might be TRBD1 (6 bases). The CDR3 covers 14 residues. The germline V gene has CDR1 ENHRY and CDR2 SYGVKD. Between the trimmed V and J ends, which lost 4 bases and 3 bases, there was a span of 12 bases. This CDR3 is CAISVKGGDYGYTF. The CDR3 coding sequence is TGTGCCATCAGTGTGAAGGGGGGGGACTATGGCTACACCTTC.

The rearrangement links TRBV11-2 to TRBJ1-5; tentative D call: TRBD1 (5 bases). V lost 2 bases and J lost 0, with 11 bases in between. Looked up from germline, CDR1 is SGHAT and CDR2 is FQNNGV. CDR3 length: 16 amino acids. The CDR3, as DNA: TGTGCCAGCAGCTTATACCGCAGGGTTAGCAATCAGCCCCAGCATTTT. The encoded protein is CASSLYRRVSNQPQHF. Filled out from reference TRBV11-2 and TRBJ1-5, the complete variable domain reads EAGVAQSPRYKIIEKRQSVAFWCNPISGHATLYWYQQILGQGPKLLIQFQNNGVVDDSQLPKDRFSAERLKGVDSTLKIQPAKLEDSAVYLCASSLYRRVSNQPQHFGDGTRLSIL.

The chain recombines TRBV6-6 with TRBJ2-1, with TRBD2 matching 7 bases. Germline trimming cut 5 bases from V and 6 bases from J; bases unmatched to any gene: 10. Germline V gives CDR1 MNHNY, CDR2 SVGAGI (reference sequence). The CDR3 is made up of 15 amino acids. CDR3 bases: TGTGCCAGCAGTGCACGGACTAGTGTGGGCAATGAGCAGTTCTTC. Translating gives CASSARTSVGNEQFF.

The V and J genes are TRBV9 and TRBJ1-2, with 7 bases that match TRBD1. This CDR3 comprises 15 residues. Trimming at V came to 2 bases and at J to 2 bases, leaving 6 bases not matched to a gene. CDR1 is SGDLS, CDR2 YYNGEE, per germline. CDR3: CASSVNRGSNYGYTF. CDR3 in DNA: TGTGCCAGCAGCGTGAACAGGGGTTCGAACTATGGCTACACCTTC.

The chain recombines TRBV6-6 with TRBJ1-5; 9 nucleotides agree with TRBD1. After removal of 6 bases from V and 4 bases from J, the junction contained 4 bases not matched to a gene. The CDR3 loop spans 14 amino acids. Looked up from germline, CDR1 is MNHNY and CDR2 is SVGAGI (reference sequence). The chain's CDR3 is CASSGQGKNQPQHF. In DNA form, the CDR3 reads TGTGCCAGCAGCGGACAGGGGAAGAATCAGCCCCAGCATTTT.

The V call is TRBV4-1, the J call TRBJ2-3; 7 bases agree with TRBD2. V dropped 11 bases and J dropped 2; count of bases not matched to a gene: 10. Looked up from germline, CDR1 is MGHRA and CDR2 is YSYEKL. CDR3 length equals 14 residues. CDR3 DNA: TGCGCCTGCGCCCCAGCGGGGACCACAGATACGCAGTATTTT. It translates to CACAPAGTTDTQYF.

The CDR3 sequence: CAISESRGQGYYEQFF. CDR3 sequence (DNA): TGTGCCATCAGTGAGAGTAGGGGACAGGGTTATTATGAGCAGTTCTTC. V and J are TRBV10-3 and TRBJ2-1, with 9 positions matching TRBD1. V shed 2 bases, J shed 8 bases, and the junction held 10 bases outside the gene matches. This CDR3 is built from 16 residues. The germline CDR1 and CDR2 sequences are ENHRY and SYGVKD.

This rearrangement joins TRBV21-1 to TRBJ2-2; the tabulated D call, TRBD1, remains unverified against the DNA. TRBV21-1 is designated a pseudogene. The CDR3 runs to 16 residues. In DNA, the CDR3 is TGTGCCAGCAGCGGGTACGGGACAGGGAACACCGGGGAGCTGTTTTTT. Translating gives CASSGYGTGNTGELFF.

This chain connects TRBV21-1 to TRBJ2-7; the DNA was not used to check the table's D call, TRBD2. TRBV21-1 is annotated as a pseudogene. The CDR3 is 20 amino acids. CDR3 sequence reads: CASSKGESWGTSGRKYEQYF. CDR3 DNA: TGTGCCAGCAGCAAAGGGGAGTCTTGGGGGACTAGCGGGAGGAAATACGAGCAGTACTTC.

This chain's CDR3 is CASSVGTSGGANEQFF. In nucleotides, the CDR3 is TGTGCCAGCAGCGTAGGAACTAGCGGGGGGGCGAATGAGCAGTTCTTC. The chain employs TRBV9 and TRBJ2-1; 13 nucleotides agree with TRBD2. The CDR3 has 16 amino acids. The germline gives CDR1 SGDLS, CDR2 YYNGEE. V lost 0 bases to trimming and J lost 7 bases; unmatched junction nucleotides: 4.